Listed below are T cell receptor beta chains from one sample, sequenced in a study of metastatic and nonmetastatic thyroid tumors. Via MiXCR, TCRdb re-called the PCR reads. The table records about 22,000 clones, about a sixth of them present only once. The sequencing sample was made of blood. The origin of the receptors is a male donor with papillary thyroid cancer or a benign thyroid nodule (not recorded which). Some clones in this sample may be carry-over from other donors' samples. Each CDR3 is given with its conserved first and last residue. D genes are given only for firm matches. For some rows the clone size is stated as once, few or many, or as a class when expanded; others skip it.

clone_size j_call d_call v_call cdr3_aa cdr3_nt
- TRBJ2-7 - TRBV18 CASSLHYEQYF TGTGCCAGCTCACTTCACTACGAGCAGTACTTC
once TRBJ1-2 TRBD1 TRBV5-1 CASSYRTGDVYTF TGCGCCAGCAGCTACCGGACAGGGGATGTCTACACCTTC
many TRBJ1-3 TRBD1 TRBV9 CASSATGTGSGNTIYF TGTGCCAGCAGCGCAACAGGGACAGGCTCTGGAAACACCATATATTTT
- TRBJ1-2 - TRBV20-1 CSARDGHALGGYTF TGCAGTGCTAGAGATGGACACGCCTTGGGTGGCTACACCTTC
medium-sized TRBJ1-6 - TRBV28 CASSRDSNSPLHF TGTGCCAGCAGTCGTGACAGCAATTCACCCCTCCACTTT
many TRBJ1-2 - TRBV19 CASSDKGGRTDGYTF TGTGCCAGCTCAGATAAGGGGGGGCGGACCGATGGCTACACCTTC
many TRBJ1-4 - TRBV4-2 CASSQTPATNEKLFF TGTGCCAGCAGCCAAACCCCTGCAACTAATGAAAAACTGTTTTTT
many TRBJ2-7 - TRBV20-1 CSAHLRTGVASYEQYF TGCAGTGCCCACCTCCGGACGGGAGTTGCGTCCTACGAGCAGTACTTC
- TRBJ2-5 TRBD2 TRBV28 CASSLSLTSGGREETQYF TGTGCCAGCAGTTTATCCCTGACTAGCGGGGGAAGGGAAGAGACCCAGTACTTC
many TRBJ2-5 - TRBV20-1 CSASYSRGETQYF TGCAGTGCTAGCTATAGCAGGGGAGAGACCCAGTACTTC
few TRBJ1-5 - TRBV2 CASTDLNQPQHF TGTGCCAGCACGGATCTCAATCAGCCCCAGCATTTT
many TRBJ1-1 - TRBV28 CASRTTIAEAFF TGTGCCAGCAGAACGACTATCGCTGAAGCTTTCTTT
medium-sized TRBJ2-3 - TRBV28 CASSKQGWDTQYF TGTGCCAGCAGTAAACAGGGTTGGGATACGCAGTATTTT
- TRBJ2-7 TRBD1 TRBV28 CASSPDGTGGYEQYF TGTGCCAGCAGTCCCGACGGGACAGGGGGCTACGAGCAGTACTTC
many TRBJ2-5 TRBD2 TRBV12-3/TRBV12-4 CASSLRTTSRETQYF TGTGCCAGCAGTTTACGGACGACTAGCCGAGAGACCCAGTACTTC
many TRBJ2-7 TRBD1 TRBV2 CASSPWTGGSIYEQYF TGTGCCAGCAGTCCTTGGACAGGGGGCAGCATATACGAGCAGTACTTC
many TRBJ2-3 - TRBV5-1 CASSFTNIADTQYF TGCGCCAGCAGCTTCACTAACATAGCAGATACGCAGTATTTT
many TRBJ2-2 - TRBV24-1 CATSDTRRGVGELFF TGTGCCACCAGTGATACACGTCGAGGGGTCGGGGAGCTGTTTTTT
once TRBJ1-5 TRBD1 TRBV7-8 CASSLAGRDSHQRQNF TGTGCCAGCAGCTTAGCCGGGAGGGACAGTCATCAGCGCCAGAATTTT
many TRBJ2-3 - TRBV27 CASSPRDSIITDTQYF TGTGCCAGCAGTCCTCGGGACTCGATAATTACAGATACGCAGTATTTT
many TRBJ2-5 TRBD2 TRBV5-1 CASSGGLAGVPQETQYF TGCGCCAGCAGCGGAGGACTAGCGGGAGTGCCCCAAGAGACCCAGTACTTC
few TRBJ1-2 TRBD1 TRBV6-2/TRBV6-3 CASSLDIQGLSYGYTF TGTGCCAGCAGCTTAGATATACAGGGGTTGAGCTATGGCTACACCTTC
medium-sized TRBJ1-4 - TRBV30 CAWNTRDYTNEKLFF TGTGCCTGGAATACCCGGGACTACACTAATGAAAAACTGTTTTTT
many TRBJ1-2 - TRBV24-1 CATSDPGTGYYGYTF TGTGCCACCAGTGATCCCGGGACCGGCTACTATGGCTACACCTTC
many TRBJ1-1 - TRBV5-4 CASSLLGGLSEAFF TGTGCCAGCAGCTTGTTAGGGGGTTTGTCTGAAGCTTTCTTT
many TRBJ2-1 TRBD2 TRBV24-1 CATSRPGTSGAEQFF TGTGCCACCAGTCGTCCCGGGACTAGCGGGGCTGAGCAGTTCTTC
once TRBJ2-1 TRBD2 TRBV20-1 CSARGLAGHGEQFF TGCAGTGCTAGAGGACTAGCGGGGCATGGAGAGCAGTTCTTC
many TRBJ2-7 - TRBV11-2 CASSLEGPGEQYF TGTGCCAGCAGCTTAGAGGGACCAGGGGAGCAGTACTTC
many TRBJ1-5 - TRBV30 CAWSFSAGTRGYQPQHF TGTGCCTGGAGCTTCTCGGCCGGGACCCGAGGCTATCAGCCCCAGCATTTT
- TRBJ1-5 - TRBV30 CAWSVQGGGQPQHF TGTGCCTGGAGTGTACAGGGAGGAGGTCAGCCCCAGCATTTT
many TRBJ2-3 TRBD2 TRBV15 CATSRDRGEGSDTQYF TGTGCCACCAGCAGAGATCGCGGGGAGGGGTCAGATACGCAGTATTTT
few TRBJ1-4 - TRBV28 CASSLFAAMGVRVEKLFF TGTGCCAGCAGTTTATTTGCCGCTATGGGGGTTCGGGTTGAAAAACTGTTTTTT
few TRBJ1-6 TRBD1 TRBV6-1 CASSEVDRGSSPLHF TGTGCCAGCAGTGAAGTCGACAGGGGTAGCTCACCCCTCCACTTT
few TRBJ2-3 - TRBV6-2/TRBV6-3 CASTSTDTQYF TGTGCCAGCACCAGCACAGATACGCAGTATTTT
medium-sized TRBJ2-6 - TRBV6-5 CASSIRFGLDSGANVLTF TGTGCCAGCAGTATACGATTCGGACTGGACTCTGGGGCCAACGTCCTGACTTTC
many TRBJ2-2 - TRBV6-1 CASSIFPVGETGELFF TGTGCCAGCAGTATTTTTCCAGTAGGGGAGACCGGGGAGCTGTTTTTT
many TRBJ2-2 TRBD2 TRBV20-1 CSAQTGLAGGVANTGELFF TGCAGTGCGCAGACTGGACTAGCGGGGGGGGTTGCGAACACCGGGGAGCTGTTTTTT
many TRBJ2-2 - TRBV28 CASSYRNTGELFF TGTGCCAGCAGTTACAGGAACACCGGGGAGCTGTTTTTT
- TRBJ1-5 - TRBV6-1 CASSEGGTQPQHF TGTGCCAGCAGTGAAGGGGGGACTCAGCCCCAGCATTTT
many TRBJ2-3 - TRBV27 CASSLSTAYTDTQYF TGTGCCAGCAGTTTATCTACGGCATACACAGATACGCAGTATTTT
many TRBJ1-4 - TRBV15 CATSSNGEANEKLFF TGTGCCACCAGCAGTAATGGGGAAGCTAATGAAAAACTGTTTTTT
- TRBJ1-4 - TRBV28 CASSQRPGNEKLFF TGTGCCAGCAGCCAGCGACCCGGAAATGAAAAACTGTTTTTT
- TRBJ2-7 TRBD2 TRBV11-1 CASKAAGPTYEQYF TGTGCCAGCAAAGCAGCGGGGCCGACCTACGAGCAGTACTTC
many TRBJ2-3 TRBD2 TRBV30 CAWSYLAGGGTDTQYF TGTGCCTGGAGTTACCTAGCGGGGGGTGGCACAGATACGCAGTATTTT
- TRBJ1-2 TRBD1 TRBV5-8 CASSLRTGANYGYTF TGTGCCAGCAGCTTGCGGACAGGGGCAAACTATGGCTACACCTTC
few TRBJ2-7 - TRBV2 CASSLGPGYEQYF TGTGCCAGCAGTTTGGGACCCGGTTACGAGCAGTACTTC
many TRBJ2-5 - TRBV29-1 CSVVVKETQYF TGCAGCGTTGTTGTGAAAGAGACCCAGTACTTC
many TRBJ1-1 - TRBV11-2 CASSQRGTRGTNTEAFF TGTGCCAGCAGCCAGAGGGGGACCAGAGGGACTAACACTGAAGCTTTCTTT
many TRBJ1-1 - TRBV2 CASQDTLNTEAFF TGTGCCAGCCAGGACACTTTGAACACTGAAGCTTTCTTT